What follows describes a single T cell receptor beta chain. The antigen is undetermined. The data derive from a study of OX40 agonist ivuxolimab in advanced cancers. Study-level information: Patients enrolled in dose escalation were diagnosed with hepatocellular carcinoma, melanoma, renal cell or head and neck cancer. Eligibility admitted prior anti-PD-1, anti-PD-L1 or anti-CTLA-4 therapy; 40% to 50% had some.

Some clones are missing from TCRdb's copy, which holds only in-frame ones; the method was immunoSEQ multiplex PCR. The sample includes tens of thousands of clones, more than 80% of them seen just once. Findings and limits, study-wide: More expanded clones were seen, on average, in CD8+ T cells than in CD4+. Circulating CD4+ and CD8+ T cells showed clonal expansion by week 6 at 0.1 to 3.0 mg/kg.

Trimming cost V 5 bases and J 8 bases; bases outside gene matches: 12. There are 15 residues in the CDR3. Looked up from germline, CDR1 is SGHVS and CDR2 is FQNEAQ. This sequence originates from an adult with an advanced solid tumor such as melanoma, head and neck, liver or kidney cancer. The material was CD4+ or CD8+ T cells sorted from blood, obtained in a trial of the OX40 agonist ivuxolimab. The rearrangement joins TRBV7-8 to TRBJ2-1; TRBD2 aligns across 7 bases. This CDR3 is CASSPGLVAHHEQFF. The CDR3 DNA sequence: TGTGCCAGCAGCCCCGGACTAGTGGCCCATCATGAGCAGTTCTTC.